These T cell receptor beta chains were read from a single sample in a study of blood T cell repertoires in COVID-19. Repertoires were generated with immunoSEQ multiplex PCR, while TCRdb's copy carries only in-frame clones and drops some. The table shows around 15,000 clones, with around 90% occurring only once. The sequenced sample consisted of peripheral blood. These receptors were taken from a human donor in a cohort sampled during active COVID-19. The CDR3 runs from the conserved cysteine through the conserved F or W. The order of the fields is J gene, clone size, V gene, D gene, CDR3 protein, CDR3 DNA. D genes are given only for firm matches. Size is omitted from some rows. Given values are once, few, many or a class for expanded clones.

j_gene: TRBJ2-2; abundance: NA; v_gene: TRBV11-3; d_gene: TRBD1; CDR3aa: CASSPRQGAGSGELFF; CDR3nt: TGTGCCAGCAGCCCTCGACAGGGGGCTGGGTCCGGGGAGCTGTTTTTT
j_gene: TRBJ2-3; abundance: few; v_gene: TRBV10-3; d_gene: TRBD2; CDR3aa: CAISTGLAGTDTQYF; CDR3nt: TGTGCCATCAGTACAGGACTAGCGGGAACAGATACGCAGTATTTT
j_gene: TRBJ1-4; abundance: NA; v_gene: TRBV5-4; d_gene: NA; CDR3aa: CASSLRGTNEKLFF; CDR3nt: TGTGCCAGCAGCTTGAGAGGGACTAATGAAAAACTGTTTTTT
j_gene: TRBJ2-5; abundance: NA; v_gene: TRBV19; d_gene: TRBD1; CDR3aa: CASSSPGQGEETQYF; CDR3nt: TGTGCCAGTAGTTCCCCGGGACAGGGAGAAGAGACCCAGTACTTC
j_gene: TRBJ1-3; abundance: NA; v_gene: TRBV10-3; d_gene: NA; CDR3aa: CAISAGEGNTIYF; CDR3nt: TGTGCCATCAGTGCAGGGGAAGGAAACACCATATATTTT
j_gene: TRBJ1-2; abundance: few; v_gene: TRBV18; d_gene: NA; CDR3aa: CASSPPGRTYGYTF; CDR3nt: TGTGCCAGCTCACCACCCGGGAGGACCTATGGCTACACCTTC
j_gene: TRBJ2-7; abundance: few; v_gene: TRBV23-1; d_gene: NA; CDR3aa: CASSQTDRKSSYEQYF; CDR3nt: TGCGCCAGCAGTCAAACTGACAGGAAGAGCTCCTACGAGCAGTACTTC
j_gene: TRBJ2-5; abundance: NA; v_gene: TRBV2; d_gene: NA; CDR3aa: CASNRGSGETQYF; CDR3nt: TGTGCCAGCAACCGGGGGTCAGGCGAGACCCAGTACTTC
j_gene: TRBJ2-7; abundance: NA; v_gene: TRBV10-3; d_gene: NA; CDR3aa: CAMGEIQGVEQYF; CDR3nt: TGTGCCATGGGGGAGATACAGGGCGTCGAGCAGTACTTC
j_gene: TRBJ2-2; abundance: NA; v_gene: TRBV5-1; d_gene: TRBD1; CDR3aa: CASRWTGTTGELFF; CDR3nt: TGCGCCAGCAGATGGACAGGGACCACCGGGGAGCTGTTTTTT
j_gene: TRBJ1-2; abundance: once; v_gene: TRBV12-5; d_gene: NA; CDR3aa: CASGLFQRGGYGYTF; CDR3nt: TGTGCTAGTGGTTTGTTCCAACGGGGTGGCTATGGCTACACCTTC
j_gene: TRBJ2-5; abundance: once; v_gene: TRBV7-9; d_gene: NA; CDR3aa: CASSPGVLAHQETQYF; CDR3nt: TGTGCCAGCAGCCCGGGAGTTCTAGCCCACCAAGAGACCCAGTACTTC
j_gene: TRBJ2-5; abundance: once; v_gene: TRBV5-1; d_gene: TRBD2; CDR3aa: CASSFGTSGGQETQYF; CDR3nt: TGCGCCAGCAGCTTCGGGACTAGCGGGGGGCAAGAGACCCAGTACTTC
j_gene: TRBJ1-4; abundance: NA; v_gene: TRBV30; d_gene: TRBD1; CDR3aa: CAWSQGAGEKLFF; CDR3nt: TGTGCCTGGTCTCAGGGGGCAGGTGAAAAACTGTTTTTT
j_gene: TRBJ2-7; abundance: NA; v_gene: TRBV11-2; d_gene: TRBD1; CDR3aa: CASSFDRGLGYEQYF; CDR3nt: TGTGCCAGCAGCTTTGACAGGGGGCTGGGTTACGAGCAGTACTTC
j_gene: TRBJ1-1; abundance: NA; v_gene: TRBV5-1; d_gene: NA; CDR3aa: CASSPTIGAKTEAFF; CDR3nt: TGCGCCAGCAGCCCGACGATTGGGGCTAAGACTGAAGCTTTCTTT
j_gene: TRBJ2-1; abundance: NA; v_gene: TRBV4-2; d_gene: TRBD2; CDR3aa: CASSQVPAGGPVEQFF; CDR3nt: TGTGCCAGCAGCCAAGTGCCAGCGGGGGGGCCCGTTGAGCAGTTCTTC
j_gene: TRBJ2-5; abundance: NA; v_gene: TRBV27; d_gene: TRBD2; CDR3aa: CASSPPGLAGMETQYF; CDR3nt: TGTGCCAGCAGTCCCCCGGGACTAGCGGGAATGGAGACCCAGTACTTC
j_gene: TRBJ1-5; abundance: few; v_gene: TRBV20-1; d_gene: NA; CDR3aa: CSASEGHHQPQHF; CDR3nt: TGCAGTGCTAGTGAGGGACACCATCAGCCCCAGCATTTT
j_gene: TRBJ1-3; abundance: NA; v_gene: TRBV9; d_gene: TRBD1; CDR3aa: CASSVGAGGPDLSGNTIYF; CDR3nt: TGTGCCAGCAGCGTAGGAGCAGGGGGGCCCGACCTTTCTGGAAACACCATATATTTT
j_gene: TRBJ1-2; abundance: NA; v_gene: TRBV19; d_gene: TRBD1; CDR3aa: CASSISTGNNYGYTF; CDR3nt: TGTGCCAGTAGTATTTCGACAGGGAACAACTATGGCTACACCTTC
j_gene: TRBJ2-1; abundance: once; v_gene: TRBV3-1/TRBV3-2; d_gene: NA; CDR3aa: CASSPELEKQFF; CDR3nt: TGTGCCAGCAGCCCCGAACTAGAGAAGCAGTTCTTC
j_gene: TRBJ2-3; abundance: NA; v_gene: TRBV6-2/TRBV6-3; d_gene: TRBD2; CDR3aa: CASSKETSGTDTQYF; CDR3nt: TGTGCCAGCAGTAAGGAGACTAGCGGGACAGATACGCAGTATTTT
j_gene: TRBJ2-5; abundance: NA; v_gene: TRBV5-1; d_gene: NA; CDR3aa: CASSLGDMTQETQYF; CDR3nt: TGCGCCAGCAGCTTGGGGGACATGACCCAAGAGACCCAGTACTTC
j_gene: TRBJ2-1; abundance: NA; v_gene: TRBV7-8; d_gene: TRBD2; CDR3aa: CASSTGLGFYEQFF; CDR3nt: TGTGCCAGCAGCACGGGACTAGGTTTCTATGAGCAGTTCTTC
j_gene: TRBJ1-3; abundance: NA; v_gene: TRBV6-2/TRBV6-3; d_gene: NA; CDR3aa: CASSYARRGNTIYF; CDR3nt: TGTGCCAGCAGTTACGCCAGAAGAGGAAACACCATATATTTT
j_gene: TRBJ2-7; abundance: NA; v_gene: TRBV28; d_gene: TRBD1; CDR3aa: CASSTPGQGATSRGVSYEQYF; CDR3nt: TGTGCCAGCAGTACACCGGGACAGGGGGCTACATCACGCGGGGTCTCCTACGAGCAGTACTTC
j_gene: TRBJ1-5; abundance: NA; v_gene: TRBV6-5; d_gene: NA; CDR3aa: CASSYGQNSNQPQHF; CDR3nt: TGTGCCAGCAGTTACGGACAGAATAGCAATCAGCCCCAGCATTTT
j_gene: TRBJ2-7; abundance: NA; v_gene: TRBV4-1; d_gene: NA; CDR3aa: CASSPTGGFEQYF; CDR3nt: TGCGCCAGCAGCCCGACGGGGGGCTTCGAGCAGTACTTC